This T cell receptor (beta chain) originates from a study of naive and memory T cell subsets. This clonotype showed up just a few times. Its antigen is not identified. The beta constant-region primer was an equimolar mix of two oligonucleotides covering TRBC1 and TRBC2. Ligated cDNA was amplified by four rounds of PCR with nested alpha and beta constant-region primers and SP2. TCRdb recomputed calls from the UMI-ligation and nested PCR reads with MiXCR, one row per CDR3 protein. This sample carries under 150,000 distinct CDR3 sequences, around 21% of them seen once, and the ten largest clones take 0.6% to 0.8%. Study-wide findings and caveats: Naive repertoires, especially CD8, held a few larger clonotypes, possibly memory cells re-expressing CD45RA.

V was shortened by 0 bases and J by 8 bases, with 8 bases between the two germline ends. Germline CDR1 and CDR2: MGHRA and YSYEKL. The CDR3 runs 13 residues. Sequences were obtained from naive CD8+ T cells from blood. The chain joins TRBV4-1 to TRBJ2-1; possibly TRBD1 or TRBD2 for D (5 bases each). This TCR derives from a human donor in good health. CDR3 DNA: TGCGCCAGCAGCCAAGATCTGGGGGATGAGCAGTTCTTC. Translated, it gives CASSQDLGDEQFF.